This T cell receptor (beta chain) stems from a study of OX40 agonist ivuxolimab in advanced cancers. Overall study context: Patients received ivuxolimab, an agonistic anti-OX40 (CD134) antibody. Whole-study results and caveats: No determination was made of the antigen specificity of the expanded peripheral T cells. CD4+ and CD8+ blood T cells expanded clonally by week 6 at 0.1 to 3.0 mg/kg.

On this clone itself: What it binds is not known.

The table came from immunoSEQ multiplex PCR; TCRdb's copy has only in-frame clones and leaves some out. The table lists 55,000 to 80,000 clones, around 90% of them singletons. This receptor was taken from an adult with an advanced solid tumor such as melanoma, head and neck, liver or kidney cancer. The specimen comprised CD4+ or CD8+ T cells sorted from blood, sampled in a trial of the OX40 agonist ivuxolimab.

CDR3 in DNA: TGTGCCAGCAGTATGACAGGGGTCAATCAGCCCCAGCATTTT. It encodes CASSMTGVNQPQHF. This chain joins TRBV2 and TRBJ1-5, with TRBD1 matching over 8 bases. The CDR3 has 14 residues. Germline CDR1 is SNHLY and CDR2 is FYNNEI. With 5 bases clipped from V and 3 bases from J, the junction kept 3 bases outside the gene matches. Supplemented by reference TRBV2 and TRBJ1-5, the full variable domain reads EPEVTQTPSHQVTQMGQEVILRCVPISNHLYFYWYRQILGQKVEFLVSFYNNEISEKSEIFDDQFSVERPDGSNFTLKIRSTKLEDSAMYFCASSMTGVNQPQHFGDGTRLSIL.